A selection of T cell receptor beta chains follows, all from one sample in a study of cytotoxic CD8 clonotypes in ibrutinib-treated CLL. Only in-frame clones appear in the TCRdb table, and some are missing; sequencing was by immunoSEQ multiplex PCR. The sample includes over 9,000 clones, 65% to 85% of them seen just once. Sequencing used PBMCs, obtained at disease progression, from a patient treated with ibrutinib. These receptors were obtained from a human donor with chronic lymphocytic leukemia. CDR3s include the opening cysteine and the closing phenylalanine or tryptophan. A D gene is named only where the DNA matches it firmly. The listing skips clone size in some rows; elsewhere it reads once, few, many or a size class.

clone_size: NA; d_call: NA; v_call: TRBV21-1; j_call: TRBJ2-1; cdr3_nt: TGTGCCAGCAGCCTCCCCGGTGCTCGCCTATACAATGAGCAGTTCTTC; cdr3_aa: CASSLPGARLYNEQFF
clone_size: NA; d_call: TRBD2; v_call: TRBV5-1; j_call: TRBJ2-7; cdr3_nt: TGCGCCAGCAGCTTGGGCGGGAGGAACTCCTACGAGCAGTACTTC; cdr3_aa: CASSLGGRNSYEQYF
clone_size: NA; d_call: NA; v_call: TRBV7-9; j_call: TRBJ2-1; cdr3_nt: TGTGCCAGCAGCCTCTTATTAAATGAGCAGTTCTTC; cdr3_aa: CASSLLLNEQFF
clone_size: once; d_call: NA; v_call: TRBV30; j_call: TRBJ1-2; cdr3_nt: TGTGCCTGGAGTGTAGACATAATCTATGGCTACACCTTC; cdr3_aa: CAWSVDIIYGYTF
clone_size: NA; d_call: TRBD2; v_call: TRBV29-1; j_call: TRBJ2-7; cdr3_nt: TGCAGCGTCGGGACTAGCGGAACCTACGAGCAGTACTTC; cdr3_aa: CSVGTSGTYEQYF
clone_size: once; d_call: NA; v_call: TRBV18; j_call: TRBJ2-2; cdr3_nt: TGTGCCAGCTCATCAAACGTGGCAAGGAGACATGGGACCGGGGAGCTGTTTTTT; cdr3_aa: CASSSNVARRHGTGELFF
clone_size: NA; d_call: NA; v_call: TRBV27; j_call: TRBJ2-3; cdr3_nt: TGTGCCAGCAGTTTACGTGGGGGAGGCACAGATACGCAGTATTTT; cdr3_aa: CASSLRGGGTDTQYF
clone_size: NA; d_call: NA; v_call: TRBV20-1; j_call: TRBJ2-7; cdr3_nt: TGCAGTGCTTGGTGGAGTGGCGAGCAGTACTTC; cdr3_aa: CSAWWSGEQYF
clone_size: NA; d_call: NA; v_call: TRBV9; j_call: TRBJ1-1; cdr3_nt: TGTGCCAGCAGCGTAGGGGGGTATGGGACTGAAGCTTTCTTT; cdr3_aa: CASSVGGYGTEAFF
clone_size: NA; d_call: NA; v_call: TRBV25-1; j_call: TRBJ1-5; cdr3_nt: TGTGCCAGCAGTGAGTCCGCGGGGAGTCCAAATCAGCCCCAGCATTTT; cdr3_aa: CASSESAGSPNQPQHF
clone_size: once; d_call: NA; v_call: TRBV9; j_call: TRBJ2-2; cdr3_nt: TGTGCCAGCAGGCCCGGGCCCAACACCGGGGAGCTGTTTTTT; cdr3_aa: CASRPGPNTGELFF
clone_size: NA; d_call: TRBD1; v_call: TRBV6-5; j_call: TRBJ1-2; cdr3_nt: TGTGCCAGCAGTTCAGGGGGCAGCTATGGCTACACCTTC; cdr3_aa: CASSSGGSYGYTF
clone_size: NA; d_call: NA; v_call: TRBV11-2; j_call: TRBJ1-5; cdr3_nt: TGTGCCAGCAGCTTAGTGGGGAATCAGCCCCAGCATTTT; cdr3_aa: CASSLVGNQPQHF
clone_size: NA; d_call: TRBD2; v_call: TRBV30; j_call: TRBJ2-7; cdr3_nt: TGTGCCTGGACTAGCGGGACTTACGAGCAGTACTTC; cdr3_aa: CAWTSGTYEQYF
clone_size: NA; d_call: TRBD1; v_call: TRBV6-1; j_call: TRBJ1-4; cdr3_nt: TGTGCCAGCAGTAGCCGGGACAGCCTTTCTGAAAAACTGTTTTTT; cdr3_aa: CASSSRDSLSEKLFF
clone_size: NA; d_call: NA; v_call: TRBV7-2; j_call: TRBJ2-7; cdr3_nt: TGTGCCAGCAGCCCTTACGGGGATCCCTACGAGCAGTACTTC; cdr3_aa: CASSPYGDPYEQYF
clone_size: NA; d_call: NA; v_call: TRBV9; j_call: TRBJ2-2; cdr3_nt: TGTGCCAGCGGGGACGGATCCTTTGGCGGGGAGCTGTTTTTT; cdr3_aa: CASGDGSFGGELFF
clone_size: NA; d_call: NA; v_call: TRBV6-1; j_call: TRBJ2-2; cdr3_nt: TGTGCCAGCAGTGGGAGAGTCGCGAACACCGGGGAGCTGTTTTTT; cdr3_aa: CASSGRVANTGELFF
clone_size: NA; d_call: TRBD2; v_call: TRBV11-2; j_call: TRBJ2-5; cdr3_nt: TGTGCCAGCAGCCCCGGACTAGCGGTTGAGACCCAGTACTTC; cdr3_aa: CASSPGLAVETQYF
clone_size: NA; d_call: NA; v_call: TRBV6-5; j_call: TRBJ2-3; cdr3_nt: TGTGCCAGCCGGGACTTCACAGATACGCAGTATTTT; cdr3_aa: CASRDFTDTQYF
clone_size: NA; d_call: NA; v_call: TRBV28; j_call: TRBJ1-1; cdr3_nt: TGTGCCAGCACTTCCCCCGGGGGGAATACTGAAGCTTTCTTT; cdr3_aa: CASTSPGGNTEAFF
clone_size: NA; d_call: TRBD1; v_call: TRBV10-3; j_call: TRBJ2-5; cdr3_nt: TGTGCCATCCGTCGACAGGGGGAGACCCAGTACTTC; cdr3_aa: CAIRRQGETQYF
clone_size: medium-sized; d_call: NA; v_call: TRBV29-1; j_call: TRBJ2-2; cdr3_nt: TGCAGCGATCGACAGAGGGGTATCACCGGGGAGCTGTTTTTT; cdr3_aa: CSDRQRGITGELFF
clone_size: once; d_call: NA; v_call: TRBV5-6; j_call: TRBJ2-3; cdr3_nt: TGTGCCAGCAGCTTGATAGACACAGGTGGGGATACGCAGTATTTT; cdr3_aa: CASSLIDTGGDTQYF
clone_size: NA; d_call: TRBD1; v_call: TRBV19; j_call: TRBJ1-5; cdr3_nt: TGTGCCAGTAGTTTACAAACAGGGGGAATTGATCAGCCCCAGCATTTT; cdr3_aa: CASSLQTGGIDQPQHF
clone_size: large; d_call: TRBD2; v_call: TRBV11-2; j_call: TRBJ2-4; cdr3_nt: TGTGCCAGCAGCCCTCTAGTAGCGGGAGGGCCAAACATTCAGTACTTC; cdr3_aa: CASSPLVAGGPNIQYF
clone_size: NA; d_call: NA; v_call: TRBV27; j_call: TRBJ2-3; cdr3_nt: TGTGCCAGCAGTTCCCCTTTGGTTCACTCGCAGTATTTT; cdr3_aa: CASSSPLVHSQYF
clone_size: NA; d_call: NA; v_call: TRBV6-5; j_call: TRBJ1-1; cdr3_nt: TGTGCCAGCAGTTTCAAAGGGTTGAAAGACGCTGAAGCTTTCTTT; cdr3_aa: CASSFKGLKDAEAFF
clone_size: NA; d_call: TRBD2; v_call: TRBV27; j_call: TRBJ2-2; cdr3_nt: TGTGCCAGCACCTCTAGCGGGAGGGCCCCCGGGGAGCTGTTTTTT; cdr3_aa: CASTSSGRAPGELFF
clone_size: NA; d_call: TRBD2; v_call: TRBV19; j_call: TRBJ2-5; cdr3_nt: TGTGCCAGTAGTGCCGGGACTACCAAAGAGACCCAGTACTTC; cdr3_aa: CASSAGTTKETQYF
clone_size: NA; d_call: TRBD2; v_call: TRBV9; j_call: TRBJ2-7; cdr3_nt: TGTGCCAGCAGCGTAGGTGGTAGCGGGGCCTACGAGCAGTACTTC; cdr3_aa: CASSVGGSGAYEQYF
clone_size: few; d_call: NA; v_call: TRBV27; j_call: TRBJ1-4; cdr3_nt: TGTGCCAGCCGCCCCCACGACGCGGGACAACATGAAAAACTGTTTTTT; cdr3_aa: CASRPHDAGQHEKLFF
clone_size: NA; d_call: TRBD2; v_call: TRBV4-1; j_call: TRBJ2-5; cdr3_nt: TGCGCCAGCAGCCAAGGGCCTAGCGGTCAAGAGACCCAGTACTTC; cdr3_aa: CASSQGPSGQETQYF
clone_size: NA; d_call: NA; v_call: TRBV7-9; j_call: TRBJ2-1; cdr3_nt: TGTGCCAGCAGCTTTGGTTGGGAACACAATACGCGGCAGTTCTTC; cdr3_aa: CASSFGWEHNTRQFF